This TCR beta chain originates from a study of T cells after yellow fever vaccination. Background on the study: Preparation of the low-cell-number fractions used SMART-Seq v4 Ultra Low Input. The study's findings and limits: The study re-detected most primary-vaccination clones after the booster (roughly 96% CD4, roughly 91% CD8).

For this clonotype: The antigen is unknown.

CDR1 is SGHVS and CDR2 is FNYEAQ in the germline V gene. This CDR3 spans 15 amino acids. Trimming left V 2 bases short and J 0 bases short, with 10 bases between. From the 5' RACE reads, TCRdb called clonotypes with MiXCR, one entry per CDR3 protein. This table has approximately 150,000 distinct CDR3 sequences, about a tenth appearing once. This TCR was recovered from a young man who received the YFV17D yellow fever vaccine. This chain connects TRBV7-6 to TRBJ2-5; D is unresolved. Sample: CD8+ T cells sorted from PBMCs, taken 45 days after the yellow fever booster vaccination. The CDR3 spells CASSLSEPYQETQYF. The DNA for the CDR3 is TGTGCCAGCAGCTTAAGCGAGCCCTACCAAGAGACCCAGTACTTC.